These T cell receptor beta chains were read from a single sample in a study of regulatory T cells in long-lasting Graves disease. Each CDR3 protein gets one entry after TCRdb re-called the multiplex PCR reads with MiXCR. Here the sample spans 350,000 to 400,000 distinct CDR3 sequences, around 15% being singletons. The same specimen was also included in a second study, on T cells in Graves' hyperthyroidism and ophthalmopathy.

The sequencing used peripheral blood mononuclear cells (PBMCs), collected at new diagnosis, from a patient treated with antithyroid drugs. These receptor sequences come from a woman aged 18 to 35 with Graves disease. Each CDR3 is given with its conserved first and last residue. D genes are given only for firm matches. The listing skips clone size in some rows; elsewhere it reads once, few, many or a size class.

clone_size | j_call | d_call | v_call | cdr3_nt | cdr3_aa
NA | TRBJ1-4 | NA | TRBV12-3/TRBV12-4 | TGTGCCAGCAGTCAGGACGGAACTAATGAAAAACTGTTTTTT | CASSQDGTNEKLFF
many | TRBJ2-1 | NA | TRBV28 | TGTGCCAGCACTGGGACGGTTACCTACAATGAGCAGTTCTTC | CASTGTVTYNEQFF
few | TRBJ2-1 | TRBD2 | TRBV14 | TGTGCCAGCAGCCAATTTAGCGGGAGTTTGAATGGGCAGTTCTTC | CASSQFSGSLNGQFF
few | TRBJ2-7 | NA | TRBV28 | TGTGCCAGCAGTTTTAGTCTAGCTTACGGGCAGTACTTC | CASSFSLAYGQYF
many | TRBJ2-7 | NA | TRBV5-1 | TGTGCCAGCAGCTTAGCGGATGAGCAGTACTTC | CASSLADEQYF
many | TRBJ2-1 | TRBD2 | TRBV10-3 | TGTGCCACTACTGGGGAGGGGAACAATGAGCAGTTCTTC | CATTGEGNNEQFF
many | TRBJ1-5 | NA | TRBV2 | TGTGCCAGCAGTGAACGGGGGTATCAGCCCCAGCATTTT | CASSERGYQPQHF
many | TRBJ1-2 | NA | TRBV7-2 | TGTGCCAGCAGCCAAGCTGGGGGTAATGGCTACACCTTC | CASSQAGGNGYTF
NA | TRBJ2-7 | NA | TRBV29-1 | TGCAGCGTCGAGGATAGAGGGGGTAACTTTTACGAGCAGTACTTC | CSVEDRGGNFYEQYF
few | TRBJ2-7 | NA | TRBV7-9 | TGTGCCAGCAGCTTAGCGCTCATGAAGGGGGGATTATACGAGCAGTACTTC | CASSLALMKGGLYEQYF
NA | TRBJ1-1 | NA | TRBV29-1 | TGCAGCGTTGAGAGCAGGTTGAACACTGAAGCTTTCTTT | CSVESRLNTEAFF
once | TRBJ2-2 | NA | TRBV7-9 | TGTGCCAGCAGCCCCCGGGACCGGACAACGAACACCGGGGAGCTGTTTTTT | CASSPRDRTTNTGELFF
few | TRBJ2-5 | TRBD2 | TRBV3-1 | TGTGCCAGCAGCCAAGATGGGAGGGCGGCAGAGACCCAGTACTTC | CASSQDGRAAETQYF
many | TRBJ2-1 | NA | TRBV20-1 | TGCAGTGCTCGGCCCGGAGGCCGATTAGAGCAGTTCTTC | CSARPGGRLEQFF
NA | TRBJ2-7 | TRBD2 | TRBV28 | TGTGCCAGCAGTCCGGGGGGAGAATTGAGAAACGAGCAGTACTTC | CASSPGGELRNEQYF
few | TRBJ1-1 | NA | TRBV13 | TGTGCCAGCAGCTTACAGAGGGCGGGCACTGAAGCTTTCTTT | CASSLQRAGTEAFF
many | TRBJ2-4 | NA | TRBV3-1 | TGTGCCAGCAGCCAAGAGTATAGGGGAGGAGCCAAAAACATTCAGTACTTC | CASSQEYRGGAKNIQYF
once | TRBJ2-5 | NA | TRBV3-1 | TGTGCCAGCAGGTGGGAAGAGAGGGAGACCCAGTACTTC | CASRWEERETQYF
few | TRBJ2-7 | NA | TRBV5-1 | TGCGCCAGCAGCTTCGGCCACGAGCAGTACTTC | CASSFGHEQYF
NA | TRBJ2-3 | NA | TRBV20-1 | TGCAGTGCTAGAGATGAGAAGACGAACACAGATACGCAGTATTTT | CSARDEKTNTDTQYF
few | TRBJ2-7 | NA | TRBV6-5 | TGTGCCAGCAGTTACTCGATTCGGCCACTTGTTTACGAGCAGTACTTC | CASSYSIRPLVYEQYF
many | TRBJ1-3 | NA | TRBV28 | TGTGCCAGCAGTCCTACCGGATCCCAGACGCGAAACACCATATATTTT | CASSPTGSQTRNTIYF